The rows below give T cell receptor beta chains drawn from one sample of a study of Ad26.COV2.S vaccination and SARS-CoV-2 variants. TCRdb's table, derived via immunoSEQ multiplex PCR, lists solely in-frame clones and lacks some. The sample shows over 450,000 clones, approximately 90% of them seen only once. The sequencing here drew on peripheral blood, taken in a trial of Ad26.COV2.S vaccine versus placebo. The source of these receptors is a person between 18 and 65 years old who received the Ad26.COV2.S COVID-19 vaccine or a placebo. Each CDR3 is given with its conserved first and last residue. The D gene is left open where the match is weak. Some rows have no size entry. The others give once, few or many, or a class for an expanded clone.

abundance: .; v_gene: TRBV7-9; len: 16; d_gene: TRBD1; j_gene: TRBJ1-1; CDR3aa: CASSLGQGGVDTEAFF; CDR3nt: TGTGCCAGCAGCTTAGGACAGGGCGGTGTAGACACTGAAGCTTTCTTT
abundance: .; v_gene: TRBV5-1; len: 14; d_gene: TRBD1; j_gene: TRBJ1-4; CDR3aa: CASTRTGGDEKLFF; CDR3nt: TGCGCCAGCACCCGGACAGGGGGCGATGAAAAACTGTTTTTT
abundance: .; v_gene: TRBV11-2; len: 12; d_gene: .; j_gene: TRBJ2-7; CDR3aa: CASSFTVGEQYF; CDR3nt: TGTGCCAGCAGCTTCACAGTAGGCGAGCAGTACTTC
abundance: .; v_gene: TRBV4-3; len: 16; d_gene: .; j_gene: TRBJ1-3; CDR3aa: CASSQDYRVPGNTIYF; CDR3nt: TGCGCCAGCAGCCAAGATTATAGGGTCCCTGGAAACACCATATATTTT
abundance: .; v_gene: TRBV18; len: 17; d_gene: .; j_gene: TRBJ2-1; CDR3aa: CASSPPQAGSSYNEQFF; CDR3nt: TGTGCCAGCTCACCACCACAGGCGGGGAGCTCCTACAATGAGCAGTTCTTC
abundance: .; v_gene: TRBV19; len: 16; d_gene: .; j_gene: TRBJ2-2; CDR3aa: CASMVARGIWGGELFF; CDR3nt: TGTGCCAGTATGGTCGCTCGGGGGATTTGGGGCGGGGAGCTGTTTTTT
abundance: .; v_gene: TRBV15; len: 15; d_gene: .; j_gene: TRBJ1-5; CDR3aa: CATSRDHGGYQPQHF; CDR3nt: TGTGCCACCAGCAGAGATCACGGGGGATATCAGCCCCAGCATTTT
abundance: .; v_gene: TRBV6-1; len: 14; d_gene: .; j_gene: TRBJ1-2; CDR3aa: CASSDRGDFYGYTF; CDR3nt: TGTGCCAGCAGTGACAGGGGTGATTTCTATGGCTACACCTTC
abundance: .; v_gene: TRBV6-2/TRBV6-3; len: 16; d_gene: TRBD1; j_gene: TRBJ1-1; CDR3aa: CASSYTGDRGRTEAFF; CDR3nt: TGTGCCAGCAGTTACACGGGGGACAGGGGCCGGACTGAAGCTTTCTTT
abundance: .; v_gene: TRBV9; len: 15; d_gene: .; j_gene: TRBJ2-2; CDR3aa: CASSGTAPNTGELFF; CDR3nt: TGTGCCAGCAGCGGGACAGCCCCGAACACCGGGGAGCTGTTTTTT
abundance: .; v_gene: TRBV6-2/TRBV6-3; len: 16; d_gene: TRBD1; j_gene: TRBJ1-5; CDR3aa: CASSSIGDRKNQPQHF; CDR3nt: TGTGCCAGCAGTTCTATTGGGGACAGAAAGAATCAGCCCCAGCATTTT
abundance: .; v_gene: TRBV28; len: 15; d_gene: .; j_gene: TRBJ2-1; CDR3aa: CASSYDLTIYNEQFF; CDR3nt: TGTGCCAGCAGCTACGATTTGACTATCTACAATGAGCAGTTCTTC
abundance: .; v_gene: TRBV16; len: 15; d_gene: .; j_gene: TRBJ2-1; CDR3aa: CASSQARVTYNEQFF; CDR3nt: TGTGCCAGCAGCCAAGCCAGGGTAACCTACAATGAGCAGTTCTTC
abundance: .; v_gene: TRBV30; len: 15; d_gene: TRBD1; j_gene: TRBJ2-1; CDR3aa: CAWSVRDRALHEQFF; CDR3nt: TGTGCCTGGAGCGTCCGGGACAGGGCCTTACATGAGCAGTTCTTC
abundance: few; v_gene: TRBV10-3; len: 13; d_gene: .; j_gene: TRBJ1-1; CDR3aa: CAISARENTEAFF; CDR3nt: TGTGCCATCAGTGCCAGGGAGAACACTGAAGCTTTCTTT
abundance: .; v_gene: TRBV9; len: 16; d_gene: .; j_gene: TRBJ2-3; CDR3aa: CASSGGRVRVTDTQYF; CDR3nt: TGTGCCAGCAGCGGAGGCAGGGTCAGGGTAACAGATACGCAGTATTTT
abundance: .; v_gene: TRBV28; len: 15; d_gene: TRBD1; j_gene: TRBJ2-7; CDR3aa: CASSVEGAYFYEQYF; CDR3nt: TGTGCCTCCTCGGTCGAGGGGGCGTATTTCTACGAGCAGTACTTC
abundance: .; v_gene: TRBV27; len: 15; d_gene: .; j_gene: TRBJ1-2; CDR3aa: CASSSGMEYNYGYTF; CDR3nt: TGTGCCAGCAGTTCGGGGATGGAGTATAACTATGGCTACACCTTC
abundance: .; v_gene: TRBV7-9; len: 16; d_gene: TRBD1; j_gene: TRBJ2-7; CDR3aa: CASSLAKGTGANEQYF; CDR3nt: TGTGCCAGCAGCTTAGCAAAAGGGACAGGGGCAAACGAGCAGTACTTC
abundance: .; v_gene: TRBV24-1; len: 14; d_gene: .; j_gene: TRBJ2-1; CDR3aa: CATSGVGGGNEQFF; CDR3nt: TGTGCCACCAGTGGAGTAGGGGGGGGGAATGAGCAGTTCTTC
abundance: once; v_gene: TRBV5-1; len: 19; d_gene: TRBD2; j_gene: TRBJ2-1; CDR3aa: CASSSRPTSGGAIYNEQFF; CDR3nt: TGCGCCAGCAGCTCCCGCCCGACTAGCGGGGGTGCTATATACAATGAGCAGTTCTTC
abundance: once; v_gene: TRBV7-9; len: 15; d_gene: .; j_gene: TRBJ1-4; CDR3aa: CASSPGGGHGEKLFF; CDR3nt: TGTGCCAGCAGCCCCGGGGGGGGTCATGGAGAAAAACTGTTTTTT
abundance: .; v_gene: TRBV6-4; len: 16; d_gene: .; j_gene: TRBJ2-1; CDR3aa: CASSGDFSPSYNEQFF; CDR3nt: TGTGCCAGCAGTGGGGACTTTAGCCCATCCTACAATGAGCAGTTCTTC
abundance: .; v_gene: TRBV7-9; len: 13; d_gene: .; j_gene: TRBJ1-1; CDR3aa: CASSSTGNTEAFF; CDR3nt: TGTGCCAGCAGCTCTACAGGAAACACTGAAGCTTTCTTT
abundance: .; v_gene: TRBV10-3; len: 14; d_gene: .; j_gene: TRBJ2-3; CDR3aa: CAISERAGADTQYF; CDR3nt: TGTGCCATCAGTGAAAGGGCAGGAGCAGATACGCAGTATTTT
abundance: .; v_gene: TRBV14; len: 13; d_gene: .; j_gene: TRBJ2-7; CDR3aa: CASSQIPRDEQYF; CDR3nt: TGTGCCAGCAGCCAAATACCTCGGGACGAGCAGTACTTC
abundance: .; v_gene: TRBV11-3; len: 13; d_gene: .; j_gene: TRBJ2-7; CDR3aa: CASSLGGGYEQYF; CDR3nt: TGTGCCAGCAGCTTAGGAGGCGGCTACGAGCAGTACTTC
abundance: .; v_gene: TRBV6-5; len: 15; d_gene: .; j_gene: TRBJ2-3; CDR3aa: CASYYIFPPGDTQYF; CDR3nt: TGTGCCAGTTACTACATCTTTCCTCCTGGAGATACGCAGTATTTT
abundance: .; v_gene: TRBV5-3; len: 15; d_gene: .; j_gene: TRBJ2-7; CDR3aa: CARSLAGLYPYEQYF; CDR3nt: TGTGCCAGAAGCTTGGCCGGACTATATCCCTACGAGCAGTACTTC
abundance: .; v_gene: TRBV3-1/TRBV3-2; len: 20; d_gene: .; j_gene: TRBJ2-1; CDR3aa: CASSPGPQGLTTAGYNEQFF; CDR3nt: TGTGCCAGCAGCCCGGGACCACAGGGCCTGACCACGGCCGGGTACAATGAGCAGTTCTTC
abundance: once; v_gene: TRBV18; len: 19; d_gene: TRBD2; j_gene: TRBJ2-1; CDR3aa: CASSRRTSGSSEPYNEQFF; CDR3nt: TGTGCCAGCTCACGACGGACTAGCGGGAGCTCAGAACCATACAATGAGCAGTTCTTC